The T cell receptor beta chain described here comes from a study of blood T cells in healthy people across ages. Germline CDR1 and CDR2: KGHDR and SFDVKD. The CDR3 contains 16 residues. V lost 5 bases to trimming and J lost 4 bases, with 14 bases between them. With a J-beta primer mix and a sample-barcoded 5' primer, a second PCR ran 7 to 11 cycles. TCRdb ran MiXCR on the 5' RACE reads and lists one entry per CDR3 protein. The table has 750,000 to 850,000 distinct CDR3 sequences, 20% to 25% seen once. These records were also assigned to another study, of T cells of mothers and their children.

The source is a boy younger than 18 in good health. V usage is TRBV24-1 and J usage is TRBJ2-6, with D perhaps matching TRBD1 or TRBD2 (5 bases each). The sample comprised blood. CDR3 sequence (DNA): TGTGCCACCAGTGCCCTTGTAAGGGACGGGGCCAACGTCCTGACTTTC. Its protein product is CATSALVRDGANVLTF.